The following is a T cell receptor (beta chain) sequence with its context. The antigen remains undetermined. Per germline, CDR1 LNHNV and CDR2 YYDKDF (reference sequence). The CDR3 totals 16 residues. With 5 bases clipped from V and 6 bases from J, the junction kept 16 bases outside the gene matches. The data were obtained in a study of cytomegalovirus exposure and HLA in healthy donors. Study as a whole: There were roughly 80 million unique TCRs (from HLA-typed donors) in an early data release.

Study-wide points: Most subjects had HLA-A and HLA-B alleles reportedly predicted accurately by TCR beta sequences. In vitro confirmation showed a few CMV-associated chains to be CMV antigen specific. High specificity and sensitivity for cytomegalovirus status were reported for the classifier.

This PCR relied on a set of 60 Vbeta primers and 13 Jbeta primers. The repertoire was sequenced with immunoSEQ multiplex PCR; TCRdb's copy has only in-frame clones and lacks some. There are around 130,000 clones in the sample; approximately 80% occur only once, and under 3.5% lies in the top ten. This rearrangement joins TRBV15 to TRBJ2-7; 7 nucleotides agree with TRBD1. The source is a male donor in good health and CMV-seronegative. The sequenced sample was PBMCs. The CDR3 spells CATSVAFSDRVGEQYF. For the CDR3, the DNA is TGTGCCACCAGCGTAGCATTCTCCGACAGGGTAGGCGAGCAGTACTTC.